The rows below give T cell receptor beta chains drawn from one sample of a study of OX40 agonist ivuxolimab in advanced cancers. Using immunoSEQ multiplex PCR, the repertoire was profiled, and TCRdb retains in-frame clones only, with some absent. The data show fewer than 55,000 clones, over 75% seen once. This sample comprised CD4+ or CD8+ T cells sorted from blood, obtained in a trial of the OX40 agonist ivuxolimab. Receptors were obtained from an adult with an advanced solid tumor such as melanoma, head and neck, liver or kidney cancer. The CDR3 runs from the conserved cysteine through the conserved F or W. Fields, in order: V gene, clone size, J gene, D gene, CDR3 protein, CDR3 DNA. D genes are given only for firm matches. Some rows have no size entry. The others give once, few or many, or a class for an expanded clone.

TRBV7-2	.	TRBJ1-3	.	CASSLAPDIAGNTIYF	TGTGCCAGCAGCTTAGCGCCTGACATCGCTGGAAACACCATATATTTT
TRBV5-1	few	TRBJ2-3	.	CASSSSRDTLRDTQYF	TGCGCCAGCAGCTCAAGTCGGGACACCCTACGGGATACGCAGTATTTT
TRBV6-1	.	TRBJ2-7	.	CASSEGGYHEQYF	TGTGCCAGCAGTGAAGGGGGGTACCACGAGCAGTACTTC
TRBV19	once	TRBJ2-2	.	CASRAGELFF	TGTGCCAGTAGAGCCGGGGAGCTGTTTTTT
TRBV5-1	few	TRBJ1-2	.	CASSTRGTDGYTF	TGCGCCAGCAGCACAAGAGGGACCGACGGCTACACCTTC
TRBV4-1	medium-sized	TRBJ1-1	.	CASSHPLLTEAFF	TGCGCCAGCAGCCACCCACTGTTAACTGAAGCTTTCTTT
TRBV7-2	.	TRBJ2-7	TRBD2	CASSAISGGSYEQYF	TGTGCCAGCTCCGCGATTAGCGGGGGATCCTACGAGCAGTACTTC
TRBV7-2	.	TRBJ2-7	.	CASSLVQGGEYEQYF	TGTGCCAGCAGCTTAGTACAGGGCGGTGAATACGAGCAGTACTTC
TRBV18	.	TRBJ2-4	TRBD1	CASSRRGLENIQYF	TGTGCCAGCTCTCGCAGGGGGCTTGAAAACATTCAGTACTTC
TRBV19	.	TRBJ1-1	.	CASSIVIENTEAFF	TGTGCCAGTAGTATAGTTATAGAGAACACTGAAGCTTTCTTT
TRBV7-9	.	TRBJ2-5	.	CASSFNSQETQYF	TGTGCCAGCAGCTTCAACAGCCAAGAGACCCAGTACTTC
TRBV15	.	TRBJ1-5	.	CATSRDDGGNQPQHF	TGTGCCACCAGCAGGGATGACGGGGGCAATCAGCCCCAGCATTTT
TRBV27	once	TRBJ2-1	TRBD2	CASSSLLTSGVYNEQFF	TGTGCCAGCAGTAGCCTCTTAACTAGCGGGGTTTACAATGAGCAGTTCTTC
TRBV9	once	TRBJ2-3	.	CASSVEGRDTQYF	TGTGCCAGCAGCGTAGAGGGGAGAGATACGCAGTATTTT
TRBV5-1	once	TRBJ2-2	TRBD1	CASSFGTGNTGELFF	TGCGCCAGCAGCTTCGGGACAGGGAACACCGGGGAGCTGTTTTTT
TRBV19	.	TRBJ2-5	.	CASSIGTGLRETQYF	TGTGCCAGTAGTATAGGAACAGGGCTAAGGGAGACCCAGTACTTC
TRBV2	.	TRBJ1-5	TRBD1	CASSDFRQGNNQPQHF	TGTGCCAGCAGCGACTTCCGACAGGGGAACAATCAGCCCCAGCATTTT
TRBV2	few	TRBJ2-3	TRBD2	CASRNLRLAGVRTDTQYF	TGTGCCAGCAGAAATTTAAGACTAGCGGGGGTCCGCACAGATACGCAGTATTTT
TRBV10-3	.	TRBJ1-5	.	CAISESTGAGQPQHF	TGTGCCATCAGTGAGTCGACCGGGGCGGGTCAGCCCCAGCATTTT
TRBV18	.	TRBJ2-3	TRBD2	CASSPPVTSGGRDTQYF	TGTGCCAGCTCACCACCGGTTACTAGCGGGGGTCGGGATACGCAGTATTTT
TRBV7-8	.	TRBJ2-7	.	CASSFGSRQEPGVF	TGTGCCAGCAGCTTTGGCTCACGACAGGAGCCCGGAGTCTTC
TRBV19	.	TRBJ1-4	TRBD1	CASSMSAGTGDEKLFF	TGTGCCAGTAGTATGAGCGCCGGGACAGGGGATGAAAAACTGTTTTTT
TRBV19	.	TRBJ2-5	.	CASSIYGQGIETQYF	TGTGCCAGTAGTATTTACGGGCAGGGAATAGAGACCCAGTACTTC
TRBV6-1	.	TRBJ1-1	TRBD1	CASSAGQGLTEAFF	TGTGCCAGCAGTGCGGGACAGGGTTTGACTGAAGCTTTCTTT
TRBV10-3	once	TRBJ2-1	.	CAISESRGQDEQFF	TGTGCCATCAGTGAGTCGCGGGGTCAGGATGAGCAGTTCTTC
TRBV5-1	few	TRBJ2-7	TRBD1	CASSGQGPPQYF	TGCGCCAGCTCGGGACAGGGGCCCCCGCAGTACTTC
TRBV7-9	.	TRBJ2-7	TRBD1	CASSPLTGASYEQYF	TGTGCCAGCAGCCCCCTGACAGGGGCCTCCTACGAGCAGTACTTC
TRBV14	.	TRBJ1-3	.	CASSQGSGYGNTIYF	TGTGCCAGCAGCCAGGGGTCCGGGTATGGAAACACCATATATTTT
TRBV18	.	TRBJ1-5	.	CASSPLSAGDNQPQHF	TGTGCCAGCTCCCCGCTCTCGGCGGGGGACAATCAGCCCCAGCATTTT
TRBV27	.	TRBJ1-2	.	CASSLSGAGLKGYTF	TGTGCCAGCAGTTTATCGGGTGCGGGGCTGAAGGGCTACACCTTC
TRBV19	.	TRBJ2-2	TRBD2	CASGGNTGELFF	TGTGCCTCGGGGGGGAACACCGGGGAGCTGTTTTTT
TRBV7-8	once	TRBJ2-5	.	CASSFGGLAETQYF	TGTGCCAGCAGCTTCGGTGGGCTCGCGGAGACCCAGTACTTC
TRBV6-1	.	TRBJ2-1	.	CASSGRGAKYNEQFF	TGTGCCAGCAGTGGACGGGGGGCTAAATACAATGAGCAGTTCTTC